This passage covers 8 T cell receptor beta chains from one sample sequenced in a study of T cell clones after liver transplantation. TCRdb's table, derived via immunoSEQ multiplex PCR, lists solely in-frame clones and lacks some. The repertoire holds about 33,000 clones, with just under 95% as singletons. The sample here was CD8+ T cells from blood, taken 12 months after liver transplant. These receptors came from a human patient who received a liver transplant. The graft donor may account for some of the T cells.

This clone showed up just a few times. The rearrangement joins TRBV7-3 to TRBJ2-1; D remains unclear. The CDR3 totals 13 residues. V was trimmed by 4 bases and J by 6 bases, leaving 10 bases between them. Germline values: CDR1 SGHTA, CDR2 FQGTGA. The CDR3 region is CASSSLVRNEQFF. In DNA form, the CDR3 reads TGTGCCAGCAGCTCCTTAGTCCGCAATGAGCAGTTCTTC.

This chain links TRBV7-6 with TRBJ2-1; the match to TRBD2 covers 8 bases. V shed 4 bases and J 4 bases; nucleotides not matched to a gene: 6. CDR3 length: 15 residues. Looked up from germline, CDR1 is SGHVS and CDR2 is FNYEAQ. CDR3 DNA sequence: TGTGCCAGCAGCTCCCTGAGCGGGAGATACAATGAGCAGTTCTTC. It yields the protein CASSSLSGRYNEQFF.

The rearrangement links TRBV27 to TRBJ2-1, with 8 bases that match TRBD1. V lost 5 bases, J lost 7 bases, and 10 bases stayed unmatched. The germline gives CDR1 MNHEY, CDR2 SMNVEV (reference sequence). This CDR3 has 15 amino acids. The CDR3 coding sequence is TGTGCCAGCAGTCTTGGACAGGGCGGTCGGAATGAGCAGTTCTTC. It is translated as CASSLGQGGRNEQFF.

This clone was detected once. The chain employs TRBV6-1 and TRBJ2-7; D might be TRBD1 (9 bases). The CDR3 is 18 amino acids. Between the trimmed V and J ends, which lost 4 bases and 2 bases, there was a span of 24 bases. Germline CDR1 and CDR2: MNHNS and SASEGT. This chain's CDR3 is CASSGTGVAGGGAYEQYF. In DNA, the CDR3 is TGTGCCAGCAGTGGGACAGGGGTTGCGGGAGGAGGGGCCTACGAGCAGTACTTC.

CDR3 in amino acids: CASSQLAALGDEQFF. CDR3 nucleotide sequence: TGTGCCAGCAGCCAACTAGCGGCCCTGGGGGATGAGCAGTTCTTC. The V gene is TRBV5-4, the J gene TRBJ2-1; 8 positions match TRBD2. Germline assignment: CDR1 SGHNT and CDR2 YYREEE (reference sequence). J lost 8 bases, V lost 4 bases, and 11 bases had no gene match. This CDR3 comprises 15 residues.

V usage is TRBV2 and J usage is TRBJ2-5; D unclear. CDR3 length: 11 residues. Germline values: CDR1 SNHLY, CDR2 FYNNEI. V was trimmed by 6 bases and J by 4 bases, leaving 6 bases between them. CDR3 residues: CASSVRETQYF. The DNA for the CDR3 is TGTGCCAGCAGCGTCAGAGAGACCCAGTACTTC.

The chain is built from TRBV15 and TRBJ2-2, with TRBD2 as a possible D gene (6 bases). The V and J ends lost 4 bases and 0 bases respectively, with 18 bases between them. The CDR3 is 18 amino acids. Germline CDR1 is LNHNV and CDR2 is YYDKDF (reference sequence). The DNA for the CDR3 is TGTGCCACCAGCACGGGGGACGGCTGGGCCTCGAACACCGGGGAGCTGTTTTTT. Its translation is CATSTGDGWASNTGELFF.

The V gene is TRBV29-1, the J gene TRBJ2-5, with D unclear. There are 10 residues in the CDR3. CDR1 is SQVTM and CDR2 is ANQGSEA in the germline V gene. V lost 6 bases, J lost 5 bases, and 7 bases lay in between. The CDR3, as DNA: TGCAGCGTCGTCAGGGAGACCCAGTACTTC. This encodes CSVVRETQYF.